The next 26 T cell receptor beta chains were all read from a single sample in a study of blood T cell repertoires in COVID-19. Clones were sequenced by immunoSEQ multiplex PCR, and TCRdb holds only the in-frame ones, with some missing. Among about 190,000 clones, 84% were seen once, and the ten largest hold around 19%. The sequencing input was peripheral blood. Receptors originate from a human donor in a cohort sampled during active COVID-19.

The chain is built from TRBV5-1 and TRBJ2-1; 7 positions match TRBD1. The V gene end was trimmed by 5 bases and the J gene end by 7 bases; junction bases not matched to a gene: 6. Germline CDR1 is SGHRS and CDR2 is YFSETQ. This CDR3 region has 13 residues. CDR3 in amino acids: CASSIQGMNEQFF. CDR3 DNA: TGCGCCAGCAGTATACAGGGGATGAATGAGCAGTTCTTC.

The V and J genes are TRBV28 and TRBJ1-1; D unclear. V was trimmed by 3 bases and J by 3 bases, leaving 8 bases between them. Germline CDR1 and CDR2: MDHEN and SYDVKM. The CDR3 spans 13 residues. CDR3 residues: CASSFREDTEAFF. CDR3 nucleotide sequence: TGTGCCAGCAGTTTCCGGGAAGACACTGAAGCTTTCTTT.

V is TRBV18 and J is TRBJ2-7, with TRBD2 matching over 13 bases. From germline, CDR1 is KGHSH and CDR2 LQKENI. V gave up 5 bases and J gave up 2 bases; unmatched junction bases: 3. This CDR3 is built from 15 residues. CDR3 nucleotides: TGTGCCAGCTCAGAACTAGCGGGAGGGCCCTACGAGCAGTACTTC. Amino acid sequence: CASSELAGGPYEQYF.

The chain couples TRBV2 to TRBJ1-4; TRBD1 agrees at 7 bases. Unmatched junction bases numbered 1, after V lost 6 bases and J lost 3 bases. CDR1 and CDR2 (germline): SNHLY, FYNNEI. The CDR3 sequence is 13 residues long. The CDR3 here is CASRTGANEKLFF. The DNA for the CDR3 is TGTGCCAGCAGAACAGGGGCTAATGAAAAACTGTTTTTT.

This sequence joins TRBV12-2 and TRBJ2-5; whether TRBD2, the table's D call, matches the DNA was not checked. TRBV12-2 counts as a pseudogene. The CDR3 is 12 residues long. CDR3 residues: CASRAGLKTQYF. CDR3 coding DNA: TGTGCAAGTCGCGCCGGTTTAAAGACCCAGTACTTC.

This chain links TRBV15 with TRBJ1-2; no firm D call. Germline V gene lookup returns CDR1 LNHNV and CDR2 YYDKDF (reference sequence). Between the trimmed V and J ends, which lost 9 bases and 0 bases, there was a span of 14 bases. This CDR3 spans 14 amino acids. CDR3 in amino acids: CATATDGTNYGYTF. In DNA form, the CDR3 reads TGTGCCACAGCCACGGACGGGACTAACTATGGCTACACCTTC.

This sequence joins TRBV30 and TRBJ2-7; D may be TRBD1 (5 bases). Germline V gene lookup returns CDR1 GTSNPN and CDR2 SVGIG (reference sequence). CDR3 length: 15 residues. V was trimmed by 3 bases and J by 3 bases, leaving 18 bases between them. CDR3 nucleotide sequence: TGTGCCTGGAGCGGTTACAGGACCTTCCACTACGAGCAGTACTTC. Protein: CAWSGYRTFHYEQYF.

The chain is built from TRBV5-4 and TRBJ2-1, with 9 nucleotides matching TRBD2. V shed 7 bases and J 8 bases; nucleotides not matched to a gene: 10. The CDR3 extends over 14 amino acids. Germline CDR1 is SGHNT and CDR2 is YYREEE (reference sequence). In DNA form, the CDR3 reads TGTGCCAGCGGCGGAATAGCGGGAGCGGATGAGCAGTTCTTC. Protein product: CASGGIAGADEQFF.

The J gene is TRBJ1-2, the V gene TRBV25-1; D is possibly TRBD1 (6 bases). Germline V CDR1 and CDR2: MGHDK, SYGVNS. The CDR3 is 14 residues long. Trimming took off 6 bases at V and 8 bases at J, with 19 bases between the two ends. The CDR3 DNA sequence: TGTGCCAGCAGAGAGACAGGTTTCATCGGCGGCTACACCTTC. It is translated as CASRETGFIGGYTF.

The chain recombines TRBV2 with TRBJ2-2; 12 nucleotides line up with TRBD1. The CDR3 has 16 residues. The V and J ends lost 4 bases and 4 bases, in that order; junction bases with no gene match: 4. Looked up from germline, CDR1 is SNHLY and CDR2 is FYNNEI. CDR3 DNA: TGTGCCAGCAGTGTCGGGACAGGGGGCTTCACCGGGGAGCTGTTTTTT. Its translation: CASSVGTGGFTGELFF. Full variable domain (outside the CDR3, taken from reference TRBV2 and TRBJ2-2): EPEVTQTPSHQVTQMGQEVILRCVPISNHLYFYWYRQILGQKVEFLVSFYNNEISEKSEIFDDQFSVERPDGSNFTLKIRSTKLEDSAMYFCASSVGTGGFTGELFFGEGSRLTVL.

The genes are TRBV11-2 and TRBJ1-2; tentative D call: TRBD1 (6 bases). This CDR3 is built from 13 residues. Germline loops: CDR1 SGHAT, CDR2 FQNNGV. Trimming stripped 1 base from V and 7 bases from J, with 10 bases between. In nucleotides, the CDR3 is TGTGCCAGCAGCTTAGCCAGGGGTTTTGGCTACACCTTC. It translates to CASSLARGFGYTF.

This chain joins TRBV28 and TRBJ1-4; D is possibly TRBD1 (5 bases). There are 16 residues in the CDR3. Germline V gene lookup returns CDR1 MDHEN and CDR2 SYDVKM. V lost 3 bases and J lost 0, with 11 bases in between. CDR3 in amino acids: CASSFIRGSTNEKLFF. The CDR3, as DNA: TGTGCCAGCAGTTTTATAAGGGGATCAACTAATGAAAAACTGTTTTTT.

The J gene is TRBJ1-5, the V gene TRBV6-5; possible D gene TRBD1, 5 bases. The CDR3 covers 15 residues. From germline, CDR1 is MNHEY and CDR2 SVGAGI. V lost 4 bases and J lost 4, with 14 bases in between. The CDR3: CASSWTPEENQPQHF. The CDR3, as DNA: TGTGCCAGCAGTTGGACACCCGAGGAGAATCAGCCCCAGCATTTT.

The chain recombines TRBV5-1 with TRBJ1-5; 7 bases are a match to TRBD1. The CDR3 runs 15 residues. CDR1 and CDR2 from the germline V gene are SGHRS and YFSETQ. The V segment lost 0 bases and the J segment 4 bases; nucleotides outside the gene matches: 4. In DNA form, the CDR3 reads TGCGCCAGCAGCTTGGGAACAGGGGTTAATCAGCCCCAGCATTTT. Its translation: CASSLGTGVNQPQHF.

This clone was found once. The chain joins TRBV6-5 to TRBJ2-2; D may be TRBD1 (6 bases). The CDR3 has 15 residues. CDR1 MNHEY and CDR2 SVGAGI come from the germline V gene. Trimming removed 6 bases from V and 6 bases from J, with 17 bases in between. The DNA of the CDR3 is TGTGCCAGCAGGCCCAGGCAGGGGTGGGCCGGGGAGCTGTTTTTT. Translating gives CASRPRQGWAGELFF.

The chain combines TRBV3-1 (or the pseudogene TRBV3-2) with TRBJ1-2; TRBD1 aligns across 8 bases. This CDR3 is 16 amino acids long. Germline V gene sequence: CDR1 LGHDT, CDR2 YNNKEL (reference sequence). Trimming removed 4 bases from V and 6 bases from J; junction bases left unmatched: 13. CDR3 sequence (DNA): TGTGCCAGCAGCCCCCACAGGGGGAACCAACCTAATGGCTACACCTTC. This sequence encodes CASSPHRGNQPNGYTF.

This sequence joins TRBV5-1 and TRBJ2-3, with D possibly matching TRBD1 (6 bases). Germline CDR1 is SGHRS and CDR2 is YFSETQ. The CDR3 is 13 amino acids. Trimming left V 8 bases short and J 0 bases short, with 10 bases between. Here the CDR3 reads CASRDISTDTQYF. The DNA for the CDR3 is TGCGCCAGTCGGGACATTAGCACAGATACGCAGTATTTT. Full variable domain (rest looked up from reference TRBV5-1 and TRBJ2-3): KAGVTQTPRYLIKTRGQQVTLSCSPISGHRSVSWYQQTPGQGLQFLFEYFSETQRNKGNFPGRFSGRQFSNSRSEMNVSTLELGDSALYLCASRDISTDTQYFGPGTRLTVL.

V and J are TRBV19 and TRBJ2-1; D gene unclear. The CDR3 is 12 residues long. V lost 6 bases, J lost 3 bases, and 6 bases lay in between. The germline CDR1 and CDR2 sequences are LNHDA and SQIVND (reference sequence). The CDR3 reads CASSPNYNEQFF. The CDR3 coding sequence is TGTGCCAGTAGCCCCAACTACAATGAGCAGTTCTTC.

V usage is TRBV6-1 and J usage is TRBJ2-7, with a weak D call TRBD2 (7 bases). Trimming removed 3 bases from V and 9 bases from J, with 12 bases in between. Germline CDR1 reads MNHNS; CDR2 reads SASEGT. The CDR3 is 12 amino acids. The CDR3 bases are TGTGCCAGCAGTGAGCACAGGGAGGGGCAGTACGTC. As protein: CASSEHREGQYV.

This chain uses TRBV20-1 with TRBJ2-1; TRBD1 matches 11 bases. The CDR3 runs to 15 residues. Looked up from germline, CDR1 is DFQATT and CDR2 is SNEGSKA (reference sequence). The J segment lost 7 bases and the V segment lost 3 bases, leaving 8 bases of the junction unmatched. The CDR3 here is CSASWGDRGYNEQFF. CDR3 nucleotide sequence: TGCAGTGCTAGTTGGGGGGACAGGGGGTATAATGAGCAGTTCTTC.

The chain combines TRBV27 with TRBJ2-1; the match to TRBD2 covers 7 bases. Germline-derived CDR1 and CDR2 are MNHEY and SMNVEV (reference sequence). CDR3 length: 13 amino acids. Losses at the gene ends were 0 bases for V and 10 bases for J; bases not matched to a gene: 3. The CDR3 reads CASSLSTSWEQFF. The CDR3 bases are TGTGCCAGCAGTTTATCGACTAGCTGGGAGCAGTTCTTC.

The chain recombines TRBV5-1 with TRBJ1-1; D remains unclear. There are 15 residues in the CDR3. The ends were cut back, 0 bases at V and 3 bases at J, with 12 bases in the middle. Looked up from germline, CDR1 is SGHRS and CDR2 is YFSETQ. The CDR3 loop reads CASSLERVGYTEAFF. As DNA, the CDR3 is TGCGCCAGCAGCTTGGAGAGGGTGGGGTACACTGAAGCTTTCTTT.

The chain couples TRBV2 to TRBJ2-1; 7 nucleotides line up with TRBD2. The V gene end was trimmed by 2 bases and the J gene end by 5 bases; junction bases not matched to a gene: 3. This CDR3 is 14 amino acids long. Looked up from germline, CDR1 is SNHLY and CDR2 is FYNNEI. The CDR3 is CASSESGVDNEQFF. The DNA of the CDR3 is TGTGCCAGCAGTGAAAGCGGGGTAGACAATGAGCAGTTCTTC. Drawing the rest from reference TRBV2 and TRBJ2-1, the complete variable domain is EPEVTQTPSHQVTQMGQEVILRCVPISNHLYFYWYRQILGQKVEFLVSFYNNEISEKSEIFDDQFSVERPDGSNFTLKIRSTKLEDSAMYFCASSESGVDNEQFFGPGTRLTVL.

The V call is TRBV6-4, the J call TRBJ2-2; 7 bases line up with TRBD2. Germline values: CDR1 MRHNA, CDR2 SNTAGT. CDR3 size: 18 residues. With V trimmed by 0 bases and J by 0 bases, 7 bases remained unmatched. DNA for the CDR3: TGTGCCAGCAGTGACTCTAGTTGGGGAGGGGCGAACACCGGGGAGCTGTTTTTT. It translates to CASSDSSWGGANTGELFF.

The rearrangement joins TRBV11-2 to TRBJ2-1; perhaps TRBD1 as D (6 bases). Germline loops: CDR1 SGHAT, CDR2 FQNNGV. V gave up 5 bases and J gave up 2 bases, with 13 bases separating them. The CDR3 spans 15 residues. In nucleotides, the CDR3 is TGTGCCAGCAGCCCCAGGGGTAGCCCCTACAATGAGCAGTTCTTC. Translated: CASSPRGSPYNEQFF.

V usage is TRBV7-9 and J usage is TRBJ2-5; D possibly corresponds to TRBD2 (6 bases). V lost 6 bases and J 5 bases, leaving 25 bases between the germline ends. Germline lookup yields CDR1 SEHNR and CDR2 FQNEAQ (reference sequence). The CDR3 is made up of 17 amino acids. This CDR3 reads CASRARQGGIFTETQYF. The CDR3, as DNA: TGTGCCAGCAGAGCCCGGCAGGGAGGTATTTTCACGGAGACCCAGTACTTC.